This T cell receptor (beta chain) was profiled in a study of blood T cell repertoires in COVID-19. As for the study in general: PBMCs, B-cell-depleted T cells, or T cells provided the cDNA or gDNA that made up the material.

As processed by the authors: The assay estimated nucleated cells by amplifying reference gene primers. Sequencing was performed with immunoSEQ multiplex PCR; in TCRdb, only in-frame clones are kept and a portion is missing. V and J calls and clone size come straight from that table; D and trimming were deduced from the DNA. The table lists 75,000 to 90,000 clones, 80% of them singletons. The material sequenced was peripheral blood. This TCR was sampled from a woman in her seventies with acute or convalescent COVID-19.

CDR3 DNA sequence: TGCGCCAGCAGCCAAGATCGAGGTCAGCCCCAGCATTTT. Amino acid sequence: CASSQDRGQPQHF. The J gene is TRBJ1-5, the V gene TRBV4-1, with D hard to call. V was clipped by 0 bases and J by 6 bases, with 6 bases between them. Germline V gene sequence: CDR1 MGHRA, CDR2 YSYEKL. The length of the CDR3 is 13 residues.